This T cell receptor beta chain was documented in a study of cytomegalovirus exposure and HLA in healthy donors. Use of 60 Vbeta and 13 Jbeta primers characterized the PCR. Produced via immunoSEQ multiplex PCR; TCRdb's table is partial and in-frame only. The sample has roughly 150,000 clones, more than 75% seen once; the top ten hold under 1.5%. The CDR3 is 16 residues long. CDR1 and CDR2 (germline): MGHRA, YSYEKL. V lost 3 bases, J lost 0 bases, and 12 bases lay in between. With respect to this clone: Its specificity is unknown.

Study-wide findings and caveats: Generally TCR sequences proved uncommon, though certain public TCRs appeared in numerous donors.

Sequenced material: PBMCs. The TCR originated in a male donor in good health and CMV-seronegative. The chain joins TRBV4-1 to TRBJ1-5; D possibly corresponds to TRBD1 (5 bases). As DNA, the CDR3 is TGCGCCAGCAGCCAGTCCAGGGAAAGTAGCAATCAGCCCCAGCATTTT. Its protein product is CASSQSRESSNQPQHF.